The 9 T cell receptor delta chains presented below share a single source sample, sequenced in a study of gamma-delta chains in newborns, infants, children. TCRdb fed the reads to CATT. Here the sample spans 5,500 to 7,500 delta-chain clones, over 9% being singletons. The specimen sequenced was blood. Every receptor here comes from a child who was a newborn, infant or young child, either healthy, febrile or measles-vaccinated (not recorded which).

Turning to this clone: This may come from a read error, since a much larger clone is one base off. The CDR3 DNA is TGTGCTCTTGGGGAGCCAACAGCAAAACTCTTCTTT. Translating it yields CALGEPTAKLFF. The chain couples TRDV1 to TRDJ2; D is undetermined. TCRdb records no J gene; here it was assigned by comparing the DNA to germline. The CDR3 contains 12 residues. Germline values: CDR1 TSWWSYY, CDR2 QGS.

Note on this clone: The protein that TCRdb holds for this DNA derives from a much larger clone and differs from the translated DNA at residue 7, which likely indicates a read error; the protein shown here is translated from the DNA. The gene calls are TRDV2 and TRDJ1; D is ambiguous. Per the germline V gene, CDR1 is GEAIGNYY and CDR2 is EKD. This CDR3 contains 16 residues. V was trimmed by 1 base and J by 0 bases, leaving 14 bases between them. The CDR3 coding sequence is TGTGCCTGTGACACTCTCAACCCGGGGTACACCGATAAACTCATCTTT. It yields the protein CACDTLNPGYTDKLIF.

This clone was recorded a few times. V gene TRDV2 combines with J gene TRDJ1, with TRDD3 matching 8 bases. This CDR3 region has 17 residues. CDR1 and CDR2 (germline): GEAIGNYY, EKD. Trimming took 3 bases from V and 4 from J; bases not matched to a gene: 15. The CDR3 coding sequence is TGTGCCTGTGACGGAATACTGGGGGCGCTTTGGGACGATAAACTCATCTTT. Translation: CACDGILGALWDDKLIF.

This clone turned up a few times. Other DNA sequences of this sample code for an identical CDR3. J is TRDJ1 and V is TRDV2; 9 nucleotides align to TRDD3. Germline V gene sequence: CDR1 GEAIGNYY, CDR2 EKD. This CDR3 region has 17 residues. V shed 0 bases, J shed 4 bases, and the junction held 11 bases outside the gene matches. CDR3 sequence (DNA): TGTGCCTGTGACACCCTACTGGGGGACTCCGAGGGCGATAAACTCATCTTT. Its protein is CACDTLLGDSEGDKLIF.

The J gene is TRDJ1, while no V gene call was made; the table's D call of TRDD3 was not tested on the DNA. CDR3 length: 15 amino acids. As DNA, the CDR3 is TGTGCCTGTGATCTACTGTGGGTGTACACTGATCAACTCATCTTT. This codes for CACDLLWVYTDQLIF.

This clone was recorded a few times. The same CDR3 arises from other DNA sequences in this sample as well. This rearrangement joins TRDV2 to TRDJ1; 7 positions match TRDD3. This CDR3 is built from 15 residues. The germline CDR1 and CDR2 sequences are GEAIGNYY and EKD. Germline trimming cut 2 bases from V and 0 bases from J; bases unmatched to any gene: 5. The CDR3 region has the DNA TGTGCCTGTGACATACTGGGGTTGTACACCGATAAACTCATCTTT. It yields the protein CACDILGLYTDKLIF.

The chain links TRDV2 to TRDJ3, with 8 bases that match TRDD3. The J gene comes from matching the DNA to germline here; TCRdb lacks it. The CDR3 runs to 22 residues. Looked up from germline, CDR1 is GEAIGNYY and CDR2 is EKD. The J segment lost 2 bases and the V segment lost 0 bases, leaving 17 bases of the junction unmatched. DNA for the CDR3: TGTGCCTGTGACACCGTTGGGGTTGGGGGATGCGATATCGCCTGGGACACCCGACAGATGTTTTTC. Residues: CACDTVGVGGCDIAWDTRQMFF.

The rearrangement joins TRDV2 to TRDJ1; 8 nucleotides line up with TRDD3. The J gene, not given by TCRdb, was assigned here from a germline match of the nucleotide sequence. The CDR3 has 16 amino acids. Germline lookup yields CDR1 GEAIGNYY and CDR2 EKD. J lost 0 bases, V lost 2 bases, and 7 bases had no gene match. Written as DNA, the CDR3 is TGTGCCTGTGACAGCCCCTGGGGGAACTACACCGATAAACTCATCTTT. Protein product: CACDSPWGNYTDKLIF.

Turning to this clone: TCRdb's protein and the translated DNA diverge at residue 4; the protein reported here is the translation of the DNA. CDR3 coding DNA: TGTGCCTGTGGCCCACTGGGGCCCTACACCGATAAACTCATCTTT. Encoded protein: CACGPLGPYTDKLIF. This chain joins TRDV2 and TRDJ1; 7 positions agree with TRDD3. The V gene's germline CDR1 is GEAIGNYY and CDR2 EKD. V lost 5 bases, J lost 0 bases, and 8 bases stayed unmatched. This CDR3 spans 15 amino acids.